One and the same sample provided the 26 T cell receptor beta chains below, sequenced in a study of Ad26.COV2.S vaccination and SARS-CoV-2 variants. Using immunoSEQ multiplex PCR, the repertoire was profiled, and TCRdb retains in-frame clones only, with some absent. The profile covers some 390,000 clones, with 70% to 90% appearing a single time and 3.5% taken by the ten largest. This sample's treatment: roughly 20 received Ad26.COV2.S at low or high dose, single or two shots; roughly five received placebo; per-sample allocation not given. The investigators took samples on day 63 after the first vaccine or placebo injection. The source material was peripheral blood, sampled in a trial of Ad26.COV2.S vaccine versus placebo. The source is a person aged 18-60 years who received the Ad26.COV2.S COVID-19 vaccine or a placebo.

This chain connects TRBV18 to TRBJ1-4, with D hard to call. From germline, CDR1 is KGHSH and CDR2 LQKENI. V was shortened by 6 bases and J by 8 bases, with 13 bases between the two germline ends. The CDR3 loop spans 13 amino acids. As DNA, the CDR3 is TGTGCCAGCTCCGGTTTCCGAGAGGAAAAACTGTTTTTT. It encodes CASSGFREEKLFF.

This clone was counted between two and nine times. This chain uses TRBV6-6 with TRBJ2-3; TRBD1 matches at 9 bases. Trimming at V came to 5 bases and at J to 6 bases, leaving 9 bases not matched to a gene. Per germline, CDR1 MNHNY and CDR2 SVGAGI (reference sequence). This CDR3 region has 15 residues. CDR3 nucleotide sequence: TGTGCCAGCAGTGCGGGACAGGGAGTTCACGATACGCAGTATTTT. Protein: CASSAGQGVHDTQYF.

This rearrangement joins TRBV19 to TRBJ2-7, with a weak D call TRBD1 (6 bases). Germline lookup yields CDR1 LNHDA and CDR2 SQIVND (reference sequence). Trimming pared 3 bases from V and 2 bases from J, leaving 14 bases between. The CDR3 consists of 15 residues. This CDR3 reads CASSIVQGPTYEQYF. The CDR3 DNA sequence: TGTGCCAGTAGTATCGTACAGGGACCTACCTACGAGCAGTACTTC.

The gene calls are TRBV6-5 and TRBJ1-3; D uncertain. The CDR3 length is 14 residues. Germline V gene lookup returns CDR1 MNHEY and CDR2 SVGAGI. The V end lost 10 bases, the J end lost 0 bases, and 13 bases lay between the germline ends. The CDR3 sequence is CATSLWDSGNTIYF. For the CDR3, the DNA is TGTGCCACATCTCTGTGGGACTCTGGAAACACCATATATTTT.

CDR3 in DNA: TGCAGCGTGGTGGAAAGCTACGAGCAGTACTTC. This codes for CSVVESYEQYF. The chain recombines TRBV29-1 with TRBJ2-7, with D uncertain. The V gene lost 6 bases and the J gene lost 3 bases, with 9 bases spanning the gap. The length of the CDR3 is 11 residues. Germline values: CDR1 SQVTM, CDR2 ANQGSEA.

This CDR3 is CASSQDSPERGLGYGYTF. In DNA, the CDR3 is TGCGCCAGCAGCCAAGACTCCCCCGAGCGGGGGCTTGGCTATGGCTACACCTTC. J is TRBJ1-2 and V is TRBV4-1; D perhaps matches TRBD1 (6 bases). The V gene lost 0 bases and the J gene lost 4 bases, with 21 bases spanning the gap. This CDR3 comprises 18 residues. The V gene's germline CDR1 is MGHRA and CDR2 YSYEKL.

V and J are TRBV6-5 and TRBJ1-4; 7 bases are a match to TRBD1. Germline-derived CDR1 and CDR2 are MNHEY and SVGAGI. This CDR3 contains 13 residues. The trim removed 6 bases at V and 6 bases at J, leaving 4 bases unmatched. DNA of the CDR3: TGTGCCAGCAGAGGGGGCTTGGATGAAAAACTGTTTTTT. Its translation: CASRGGLDEKLFF.

The chain carries TRBV7-2 and TRBJ1-1, with D possibly TRBD1 on 5 matching bases. The CDR3 has 14 residues. Trimming cost V 0 bases and J 3 bases, with 8 bases left between them. CDR1 is SGHTA and CDR2 is FQGNSA in the germline V gene. The CDR3 DNA is TGTGCCAGCAGCTTAGCGGGACGGGACACTGAAGCTTTCTTT. Protein product: CASSLAGRDTEAFF. The whole variable domain, filled in from reference TRBV7-2 and TRBJ1-1, reads GAGVSQSPSNKVTEKGKDVELRCDPISGHTALYWYRQSLGQGLEFLIYFQGNSAPDKSGLPSDRFSAERTGGSVSTLTIQRTQQEDSAVYLCASSLAGRDTEAFFGQGTRLTVV.

The V and J genes are TRBV5-1 and TRBJ2-5; 12 nucleotides line up with TRBD2. The CDR3 totals 15 residues. Germline V lookup: CDR1 SGHRS, CDR2 YFSETQ. V was pared by 0 bases and J by 6 bases, with 3 bases of the junction left unmatched. For the CDR3, the DNA is TGCGCCAGCAGCTTGGCTAGCGGGGGGGCAAAGACCCAGTACTTC. Translating it yields CASSLASGGAKTQYF. Filled out from reference TRBV5-1 and TRBJ2-5, the complete variable domain reads KAGVTQTPRYLIKTRGQQVTLSCSPISGHRSVSWYQQTPGQGLQFLFEYFSETQRNKGNFPGRFSGRQFSNSRSEMNVSTLELGDSALYLCASSLASGGAKTQYFGPGTRLLVL.

The gene calls are TRBV25-1 and TRBJ1-4, with D possibly matching TRBD1 (6 bases). Per germline, CDR1 MGHDK and CDR2 SYGVNS. Trimming pared 6 bases from V and 4 bases from J, leaving 6 bases between. This CDR3 comprises 12 residues. The CDR3 sequence is CASRQGNEKLFF. The DNA for the CDR3 is TGTGCCAGCAGACAGGGTAATGAAAAACTGTTTTTT.

The CDR3 nucleotides read TGTGCCAGCGGTAACAGGGTTAGCTCTGGAAACACCATATATTTT. It yields the protein CASGNRVSSGNTIYF. The chain employs TRBV2 and TRBJ1-3; tentatively, D is TRBD1 (6 bases). The CDR3 has 15 amino acids. From germline, CDR1 is SNHLY and CDR2 FYNNEI. The V and J ends lost 8 bases and 0 bases respectively, with 14 bases between them.

With respect to this clone: At one end, the junction sequence differs from germline, possibly due to a read error. This chain links TRBV7-8 with TRBJ1-5; 7 bases map to TRBD1. The germline CDR1 and CDR2 sequences are SGHVS and FQNEAQ. This CDR3 comprises 15 residues. CDR3 amino acids: CASAPVRGQNRPQHF. DNA for the CDR3: TGTGCCAGCGCACCCGTGAGGGGGCAGAATCGGCCCCAGCATTTT.

The chain joins TRBV6-6 to TRBJ1-4; D is unresolved. This CDR3 comprises 16 residues. V shed 7 bases and J shed 0 bases, with 15 bases lying between them. Germline CDR1 is MNHNY and CDR2 is SVGAGI (reference sequence). Here the CDR3 reads CASTINSAATNEKLFF. The CDR3 DNA is TGTGCCAGCACAATAAACAGCGCTGCAACTAATGAAAAACTGTTTTTT.

The chain is built from TRBV3-1 (or the pseudogene TRBV3-2) and TRBJ2-2; D unclear. The CDR3 is 14 residues long. The germline V gene encodes CDR1 LGHDT and CDR2 YNNKEL (reference sequence). The V and J ends lost 1 base and 2 bases respectively, with 5 bases between them. CDR3 nucleotides: TGTGCCAGCAGCCAAGTAACCAACACCGGGGAGCTGTTTTTT. It yields the protein CASSQVTNTGELFF.

This chain links TRBV29-1 with TRBJ2-7; the match to TRBD1 covers 9 bases. The CDR3 length is 15 residues. CDR1 is SQVTM, CDR2 ANQGSEA, per germline. The V gene end was trimmed by 4 bases and the J gene end by 5 bases; junction bases not matched to a gene: 12. The CDR3 reads CSVVGAGTGSHEQYF. DNA of the CDR3: TGCAGCGTTGTGGGGGCCGGGACAGGGAGTCACGAGCAGTACTTC.

The CDR3 nucleotides read TGTGCCACCAGTGATTTGGAGGGGGTAAGCACAGATACGCAGTATTTT. Translated, it gives CATSDLEGVSTDTQYF. This rearrangement joins TRBV24-1 to TRBJ2-3, with a tentative D call TRBD1 (6 bases). Per germline, CDR1 KGHDR and CDR2 SFDVKD. The length of the CDR3 is 16 residues. The V and J ends lost 0 bases and 0 bases respectively, with 9 bases between them.

This chain links TRBV19 with TRBJ1-2; possible D gene TRBD1, 5 bases. CDR3 size: 12 residues. The germline V gene has CDR1 LNHDA and CDR2 SQIVND (reference sequence). Between the trimmed V and J ends, which lost 3 bases and 11 bases, there was a span of 13 bases. CDR3 region: CASSISRRQYTF. The CDR3 DNA is TGTGCCAGTAGTATTTCACGCCGACAGTACACCTTC.

The chain combines TRBV5-1 with TRBJ2-5; D is uncertain. Trimming took off 0 bases at V and 1 base at J, with 7 bases between the two ends. The CDR3 runs to 14 residues. Germline CDR1 and CDR2: SGHRS and YFSETQ. The CDR3 DNA reads as TGCGCCAGCAGCTTGGTGGGGTTCCAAGAGACCCAGTACTTC. Residues: CASSLVGFQETQYF.

This CDR3 is CASSPEVPAYNEQFF. CDR3 DNA: TGTGCCAGCAGCCCAGAAGTACCCGCCTACAATGAGCAGTTCTTC. This chain connects TRBV6-2 or TRBV6-3 to TRBJ2-1, with unresolved D. V was trimmed by 6 bases and J by 2 bases, leaving 14 bases between them. The CDR3 has 15 residues. Germline lookup yields CDR1 MNHEY and CDR2 SVGEGT.

The J gene is TRBJ2-1, the V gene TRBV27; 12 positions match TRBD2. CDR1 is MNHEY and CDR2 is SMNVEV in the germline V gene (reference sequence). Trimming cost V 3 bases and J 13 bases; bases outside gene matches: 10. The CDR3 loop spans 15 amino acids. The CDR3 protein is CASSFQPGLAGFQFF. CDR3 nucleotides: TGTGCCAGCAGTTTTCAACCGGGACTAGCGGGCTTCCAGTTCTTC.

The chain employs TRBV3-1 (or the pseudogene TRBV3-2) and TRBJ2-5, with D unclear. Germline V gene data show CDR1 as LGHDT and CDR2 as YNNKEL (reference sequence). The germline V and J ends were trimmed by 1 base and 5 bases, with 8 bases remaining between them. The CDR3 length is 13 residues. CDR3 sequence: CASSQAYGETQYF. The CDR3 coding sequence is TGTGCCAGCAGCCAAGCCTACGGGGAGACCCAGTACTTC.

CDR3: CASSSLPGAGELFF. The DNA of the CDR3 is TGTGCCAGCAGCTCACTACCGGGGGCCGGGGAGCTGTTTTTT. The J gene is TRBJ2-2, the V gene TRBV7-2; the D gene is possibly TRBD2 (6 bases). Germline CDR1 and CDR2: SGHTA and FQGNSA. Trimming shortened V by 4 bases and J by 6 bases, and 12 bases separated the two germline ends. CDR3 size: 14 residues.

This chain connects TRBV12-3 or TRBV12-4 to TRBJ1-1; no clear D gene. CDR3 length: 13 amino acids. The V end was cut by 7 bases, the J end by 7 bases, with 16 bases between. CDR3 nucleotides: TGTGCCAGCACCTTGGACCATCGGGATGAAGCTTTCTTT. This encodes CASTLDHRDEAFF.

The chain couples TRBV5-4 to TRBJ2-1; TRBD1 agrees at 11 bases. CDR3 length: 15 residues. The ends lost 4 bases at V and 5 bases at J; junction bases unmatched: 5. Germline V gene sequence: CDR1 SGHNT, CDR2 YYREEE (reference sequence). The CDR3 sequence: CASSLDRGRHNEQFF. As DNA, the CDR3 is TGTGCCAGCAGCCTGGACAGGGGGCGCCACAATGAGCAGTTCTTC.

The V gene is TRBV6-5, the J gene TRBJ2-3; 9 positions agree with TRBD2. Per the germline V gene, CDR1 is MNHEY and CDR2 is SVGAGI. The CDR3 length is 14 residues. V shed 7 bases, J shed 2 bases, and the junction held 4 bases outside the gene matches. Here the CDR3 reads CASNSGGDTDTQYF. Here the CDR3 DNA reads TGTGCCAGCAATAGCGGGGGCGACACAGATACGCAGTATTTT.

The V gene is TRBV7-9, the J gene TRBJ1-6; D possibly corresponds to TRBD1 (5 bases). Trimming took 2 bases from V and 10 from J, leaving 12 bases between them. This CDR3 has 14 residues. CDR1 SEHNR and CDR2 FQNEAQ come from the germline V gene (reference sequence). In DNA, the CDR3 is TGTGCCAGCAGCTTATGGGGCAGAGAGTCACCCCTCCACTTT. Translated: CASSLWGRESPLHF.